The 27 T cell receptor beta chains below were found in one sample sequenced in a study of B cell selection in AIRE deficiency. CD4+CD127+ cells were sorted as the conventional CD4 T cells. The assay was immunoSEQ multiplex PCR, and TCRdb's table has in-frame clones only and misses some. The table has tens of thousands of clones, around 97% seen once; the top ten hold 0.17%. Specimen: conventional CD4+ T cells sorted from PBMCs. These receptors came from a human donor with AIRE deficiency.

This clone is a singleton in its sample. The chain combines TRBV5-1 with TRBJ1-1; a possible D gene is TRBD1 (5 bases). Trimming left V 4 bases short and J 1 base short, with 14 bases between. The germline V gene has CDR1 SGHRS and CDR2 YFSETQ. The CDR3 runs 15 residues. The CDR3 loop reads CASSHRDPGNTEAFF. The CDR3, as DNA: TGCGCCAGCAGCCACCGGGACCCCGGGAACACTGAAGCTTTCTTT.

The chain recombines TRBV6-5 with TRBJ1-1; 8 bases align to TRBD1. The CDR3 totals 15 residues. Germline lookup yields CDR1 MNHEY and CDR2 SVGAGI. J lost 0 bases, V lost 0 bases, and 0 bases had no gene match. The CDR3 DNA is TGTGCCAGCAGTTACTCGACAGGGGTGAACACTGAAGCTTTCTTT. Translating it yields CASSYSTGVNTEAFF.

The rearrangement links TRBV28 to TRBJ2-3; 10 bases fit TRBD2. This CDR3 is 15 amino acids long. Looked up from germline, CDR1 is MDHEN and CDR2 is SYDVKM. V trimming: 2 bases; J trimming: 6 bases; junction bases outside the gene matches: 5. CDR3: CASSLLAGVSDTQYF. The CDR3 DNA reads TGTGCCAGCAGTTTACTAGCGGGAGTATCGGATACGCAGTATTTT.

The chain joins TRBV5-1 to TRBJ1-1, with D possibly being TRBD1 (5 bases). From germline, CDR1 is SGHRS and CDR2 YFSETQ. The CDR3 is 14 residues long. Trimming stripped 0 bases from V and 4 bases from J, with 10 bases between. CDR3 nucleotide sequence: TGCGCCAGCAGCTTGGAGGGTAGGGGCACTGAAGCTTTCTTT. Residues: CASSLEGRGTEAFF.

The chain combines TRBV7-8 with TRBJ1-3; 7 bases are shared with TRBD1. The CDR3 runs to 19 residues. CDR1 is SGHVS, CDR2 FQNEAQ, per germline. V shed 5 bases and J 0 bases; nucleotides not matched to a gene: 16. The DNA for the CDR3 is TGTGCCAGCAGCCCTTATCCCCGACAGGGCGGGAGCTCTGGAAACACCATATATTTT. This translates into CASSPYPRQGGSSGNTIYF.

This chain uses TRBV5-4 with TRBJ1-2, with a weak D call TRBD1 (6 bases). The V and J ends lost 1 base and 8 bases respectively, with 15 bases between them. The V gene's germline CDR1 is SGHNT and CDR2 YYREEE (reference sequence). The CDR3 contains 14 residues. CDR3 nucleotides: TGTGCCAGCAGCTTGTTTGGGGGGCAACGGGGCTACACCTTC. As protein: CASSLFGGQRGYTF.

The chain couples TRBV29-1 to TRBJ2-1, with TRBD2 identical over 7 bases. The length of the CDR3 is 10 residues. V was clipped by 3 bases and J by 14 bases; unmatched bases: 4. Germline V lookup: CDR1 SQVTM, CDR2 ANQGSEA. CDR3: CSVERERKFF. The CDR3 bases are TGCAGCGTTGAGCGGGAGCGTAAGTTCTTC.

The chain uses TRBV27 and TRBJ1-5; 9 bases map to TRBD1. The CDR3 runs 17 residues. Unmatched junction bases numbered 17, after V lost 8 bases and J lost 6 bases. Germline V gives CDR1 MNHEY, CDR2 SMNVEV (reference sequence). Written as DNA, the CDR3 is TGTGCCAGCGGAAATGTGTACAGGGGGCCTCGAGGTCAGCCCCAGCATTTT. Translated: CASGNVYRGPRGQPQHF.

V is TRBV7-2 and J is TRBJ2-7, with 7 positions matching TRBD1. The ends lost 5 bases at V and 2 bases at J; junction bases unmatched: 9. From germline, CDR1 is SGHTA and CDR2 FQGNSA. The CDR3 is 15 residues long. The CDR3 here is CASSQSPGQPYEQYF. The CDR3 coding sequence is TGTGCCAGCAGCCAATCCCCGGGACAGCCCTACGAGCAGTACTTC.

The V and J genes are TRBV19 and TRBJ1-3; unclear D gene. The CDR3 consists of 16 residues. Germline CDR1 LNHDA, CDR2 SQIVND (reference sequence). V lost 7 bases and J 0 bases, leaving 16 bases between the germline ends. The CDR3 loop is CASIPGGLFSGNTIYF. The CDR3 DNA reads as TGTGCCAGTATCCCCGGCGGACTGTTCTCTGGAAACACCATATATTTT.

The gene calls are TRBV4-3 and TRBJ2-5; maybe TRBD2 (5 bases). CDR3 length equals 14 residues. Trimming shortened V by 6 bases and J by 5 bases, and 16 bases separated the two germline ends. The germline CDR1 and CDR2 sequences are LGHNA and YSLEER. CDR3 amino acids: CASSRVEGSETQYF. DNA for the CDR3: TGCGCCAGCAGTAGGGTTGAGGGTTCGGAGACCCAGTACTTC.

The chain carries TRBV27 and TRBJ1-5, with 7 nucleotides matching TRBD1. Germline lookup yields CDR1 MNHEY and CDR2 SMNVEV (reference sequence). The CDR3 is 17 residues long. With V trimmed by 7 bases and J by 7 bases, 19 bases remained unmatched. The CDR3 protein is CASKRGGQLVMGQPQHF. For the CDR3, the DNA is TGTGCCAGCAAAAGAGGGGGACAGTTGGTCATGGGACAGCCCCAGCATTTT.

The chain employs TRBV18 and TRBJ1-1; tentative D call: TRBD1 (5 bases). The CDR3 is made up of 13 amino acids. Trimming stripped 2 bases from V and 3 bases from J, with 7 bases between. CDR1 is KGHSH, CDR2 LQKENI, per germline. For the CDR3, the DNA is TGTGCCAGCTCACCAACGGGGGACACTGAAGCTTTCTTT. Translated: CASSPTGDTEAFF.

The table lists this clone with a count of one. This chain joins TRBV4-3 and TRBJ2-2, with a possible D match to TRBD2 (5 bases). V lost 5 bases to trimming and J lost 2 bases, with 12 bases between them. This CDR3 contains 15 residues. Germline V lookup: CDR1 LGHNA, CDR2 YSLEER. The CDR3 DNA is TGCGCCAGCAGCGGCGGCCGGGATAACACCGGGGAGCTGTTTTTT. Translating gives CASSGGRDNTGELFF.

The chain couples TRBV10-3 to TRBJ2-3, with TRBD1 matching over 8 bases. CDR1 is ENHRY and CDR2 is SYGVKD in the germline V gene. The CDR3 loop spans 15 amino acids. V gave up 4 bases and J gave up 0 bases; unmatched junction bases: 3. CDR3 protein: CAISGDRGSTDTQYF. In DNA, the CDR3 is TGTGCCATCAGTGGAGACAGGGGAAGCACAGATACGCAGTATTTT.

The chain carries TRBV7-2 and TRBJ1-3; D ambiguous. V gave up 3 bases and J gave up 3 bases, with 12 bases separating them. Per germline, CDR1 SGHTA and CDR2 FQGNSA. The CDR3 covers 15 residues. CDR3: CASSFVAGLGNTIYF. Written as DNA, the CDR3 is TGTGCCAGCAGCTTCGTAGCGGGCCTTGGAAACACCATATATTTT.

The CDR3 DNA reads TGCGCCAGCAGCACCGGGACAGTCCAAGAGACCCAGTACTTC. Encoded protein: CASSTGTVQETQYF. This sequence joins TRBV5-1 and TRBJ2-5, with 7 bases identical to TRBD1. V shed 4 bases and J 1 base; nucleotides not matched to a gene: 4. This CDR3 contains 14 residues. Germline CDR1 reads SGHRS; CDR2 reads YFSETQ. Full variable domain (missing parts from reference TRBV5-1 and TRBJ2-5): KAGVTQTPRYLIKTRGQQVTLSCSPISGHRSVSWYQQTPGQGLQFLFEYFSETQRNKGNFPGRFSGRQFSNSRSEMNVSTLELGDSALYLCASSTGTVQETQYFGPGTRLLVL.

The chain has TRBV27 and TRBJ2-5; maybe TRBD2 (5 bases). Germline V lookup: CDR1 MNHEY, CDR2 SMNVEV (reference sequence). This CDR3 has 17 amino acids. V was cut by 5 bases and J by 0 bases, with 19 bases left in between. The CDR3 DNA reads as TGTGCCAGCAGTCCCGACCAAAGCGGAAAGTACCAAGAGACCCAGTACTTC. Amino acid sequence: CASSPDQSGKYQETQYF.

The CDR3 DNA follows: TGTGCCAGCACCACACCCTCTGCCCGCGAGCAGTACTTC. It is translated as CASTTPSAREQYF. The rearrangement uses TRBV6-5 and TRBJ2-7; D not certain. Trimming stripped 7 bases from V and 6 bases from J, with 16 bases between. Germline lookup yields CDR1 MNHEY and CDR2 SVGAGI. This CDR3 region has 13 residues.

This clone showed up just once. CDR3 residues: CASSLLAEQFF. The CDR3 DNA reads as TGTGCCAGCAGCCTTCTTGCGGAGCAGTTCTTC. The gene calls are TRBV5-6 and TRBJ2-1; no clear D. Per the germline V gene, CDR1 is SGHDT and CDR2 is YYEEEE. This CDR3 region has 11 residues. Trimming left V 4 bases short and J 10 bases short, with 9 bases between.

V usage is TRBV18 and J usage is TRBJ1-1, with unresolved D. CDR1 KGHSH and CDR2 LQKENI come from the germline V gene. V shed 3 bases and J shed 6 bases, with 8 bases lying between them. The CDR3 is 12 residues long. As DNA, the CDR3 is TGTGCCAGCTCACCCTCCCGTTCTGAAGCTTTCTTT. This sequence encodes CASSPSRSEAFF.

The CDR3 is CASTGQGNEKLFF. CDR3 sequence (DNA): TGTGCCAGCACAGGGCAGGGGAATGAAAAACTGTTTTTT. V and J are TRBV2 and TRBJ1-4; D perhaps matches TRBD1 (6 bases). From germline, CDR1 is SNHLY and CDR2 FYNNEI. The CDR3 is 13 residues long. Trimming removed 7 bases from V and 5 bases from J, with 11 bases in between.

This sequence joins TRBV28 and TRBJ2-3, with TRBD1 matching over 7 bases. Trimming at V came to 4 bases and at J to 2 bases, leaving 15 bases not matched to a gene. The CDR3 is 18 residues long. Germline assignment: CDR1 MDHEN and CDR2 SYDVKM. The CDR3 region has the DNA TGTGCCAGCAGTTACCAAGCCTCCGGGACAGAAAACACAGATACGCAGTATTTT. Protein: CASSYQASGTENTDTQYF.

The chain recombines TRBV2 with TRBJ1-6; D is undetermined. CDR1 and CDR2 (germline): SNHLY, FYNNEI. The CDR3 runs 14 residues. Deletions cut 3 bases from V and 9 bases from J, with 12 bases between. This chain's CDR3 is CASSDRSLGSPLHF. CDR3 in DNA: TGTGCCAGCAGTGACAGGAGTTTGGGTTCACCCCTCCACTTT.

The CDR3: CASSRRTDILNTEAFF. The DNA of the CDR3 is TGTGCCAGCAGCCGAAGGACGGACATCTTAAACACTGAAGCTTTCTTT. J is TRBJ1-1 and V is TRBV4-2; TRBD1 might be the D (5 bases). Germline CDR1 reads LGHNA; CDR2 reads YNFKEQ. The CDR3 has 16 amino acids. V was cut by 4 bases and J by 2 bases, with 17 bases left in between.

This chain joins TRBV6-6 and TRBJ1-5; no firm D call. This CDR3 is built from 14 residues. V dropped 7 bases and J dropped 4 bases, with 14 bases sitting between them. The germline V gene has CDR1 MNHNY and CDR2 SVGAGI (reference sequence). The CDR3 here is CASNKGKENQPQHF. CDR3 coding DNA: TGTGCCAGCAATAAAGGGAAGGAAAATCAGCCCCAGCATTTT.

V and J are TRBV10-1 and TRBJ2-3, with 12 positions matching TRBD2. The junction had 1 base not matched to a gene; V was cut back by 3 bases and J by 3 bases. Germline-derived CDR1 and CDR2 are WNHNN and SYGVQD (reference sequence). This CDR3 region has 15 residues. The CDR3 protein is CASSDGLAGTDTQYF. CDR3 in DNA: TGCGCCAGCAGTGACGGACTAGCGGGAACAGATACGCAGTATTTT.